Here is one TCR beta chain with its context. The specificity of this receptor is unknown. Base qualities are not recorded, but no much larger clone differs from it by a single base. CDR1 MGHRA and CDR2 YSYEKL were looked up in the germline V gene. Trimmed from V: 4 bases; trimmed from J: 1 base; junction bases lacking a gene match: 2. The CDR3 numbers 14 residues from cysteine through phenylalanine. Here the CDR3 DNA is all that survives: 42 bases in frame from base 1. This specimen's time point label, per the study, means: cells obtained before transplantation from donor or recipient. CD3+CD4+ and CD3+CD8+ populations were FACS-sorted from unstimulated pre-transplant donor and recipient cells taken from spleen or lymph nodes. The record originates from a study of graft-versus-host responses after intestinal transplantation (dated by TCRdb to the early 2020s). Regarding the study in general: The transplants that recipients received were multivisceral, liver-intestinal, or isolated intestinal. A peak of at least 4% donor T cells among recipient peripheral blood mononuclear cells was the definition used for donor T cell macrochimerism. The cohort enrolled some 24 intestinal transplant recipients, one of whom was a retransplant, and 3 patients without pretransplant specimens were excluded. Instead of going to the commercial service, samples from a few later patients were sequenced in-house on an Illumina MiSeq and processed with MiXCR. After intestinal transplantation, graft-versus-host and host-versus-graft alloreactive T cell clones were followed in the graft, circulation and bone marrow using bulk TCR-beta CDR3 sequencing. Alloreactive clones were identified by sequencing pre-transplant mixed lymphocyte reaction products and comparing these products with unstimulated pre-transplant donor and recipient T cells. Every recipient was given anti-thymocyte globulin induction, then maintenance tacrolimus and steroids for 2 to 3 years. Findings and caveats that apply to the study as a whole: GvH clones turned up in recipient bone marrow, with some appearing earlier in ileal mucosa or blood, a pattern consistent with an intestinal mucosal origin. Early after transplant, declines in HvG clones were associated with peak levels of circulating GvH clones. In the allografts of patients with donor T cell macrochimerism, GvH to HvG T cell clonal ratios were high. The relatively low number and heterogeneity of intestinal transplant patients limited the conclusions.

Libraries were built with the immunoSEQ multiplex PCR assay. In most patients, genomic DNA was isolated using the Qiagen DNeasy Blood and Tissue Kit and sent frozen to Adaptive Biotechnologies for TCR sequencing. High-throughput TCR-beta CDR3 sequencing of genomic DNA from most patients was performed by Adaptive Biotechnologies. Turning to the authors' computational methods: TCR sequencing data were retrieved from Adaptive's ImmunoSEQ software for 15 to 20 patients, whereas a few other patients were processed with MiXCR and VDJtools. To correct CD4 versus CD8 sorting errors, sequences present in both subsets at a frequency ratio below 5:1 were removed. CDR3 nucleotide sequences shared between donor and recipient were removed because their origin could not be assigned. Alloreactive clones required at least 2-fold expansion over unstimulated cells and minimum CFSE-low frequency of 0.002% (template counts) or 0.001% (read counts). Clones detected in sequenced pre-transplant spleen, lymph node, or MLR CFSE-low populations of the donor or recipient were defined as mappable. Cumulative frequency of alloreactive clones was calculated as a percentage of all sequences weighted by copy number. TCRdb's version of the immuneACCESS table is confined to in-frame rearrangements and falls short of the full clone set. An unresolved V gene accounts for under half of the shortfall where checked; the remainder is of unknown origin. D and trimming come from the DNA, and the V and J calls and clone size come from that table. The sample includes approximately 90,000 clones, with about nine tenths observed a single time. Clones ranked in the top ten supply 0.28% of the sample.

The V gene is TRBV4-1 and the J gene is TRBJ2-5; TRBD1 agrees with 8 junctional bases. This TCR was sampled from a human donor who was the organ donor for an intestinal transplant. This specimen was unstimulated CD4+ T cells sorted from spleen or lymph node cells, taken before transplant. The CDR3 here reads CASSPGGSQETQYF. The DNA reads as follows: TGCGCCAGCAGCCCAGGGGGCTCCCAAGAGACCCAGTACTTC.